The 21 T cell receptor beta chains below were found in one sample sequenced in a study of blood T cell repertoires in COVID-19. Sequencing used immunoSEQ multiplex PCR; TCRdb keeps in-frame clones, though not all of them. The sample includes about 150,000 clones, around four fifths seen only once; the top ten take around 20%. The sample taken for sequencing was peripheral blood. All receptors derive from a woman aged 65 to 85 who had recovered from COVID-19.

With regard to this clone: Other DNA sequences of this sample code for an identical CDR3. This chain links TRBV3-1 (or the pseudogene TRBV3-2) with TRBJ1-1, with D tentatively TRBD1 (6 bases). There are 14 residues in the CDR3. CDR1 is LGHDT, CDR2 YNNKEL, per germline (reference sequence). V lost 4 bases and J 4 bases, leaving 13 bases between the germline ends. CDR3 region: CASSPRGGGTEAFF. In DNA, the CDR3 is TGTGCCAGCAGCCCGAGGGGAGGGGGCACTGAAGCTTTCTTT.

The rearrangement uses TRBV7-2 and TRBJ1-6; the D is unclear. This CDR3 has 12 amino acids. The germline V gene encodes CDR1 SGHTA and CDR2 FQGNSA. The germline V and J ends were trimmed by 5 bases and 10 bases, with 9 bases remaining between them. CDR3 in amino acids: CASSPAGSPLHF. CDR3 DNA: TGTGCCAGCAGCCCAGCGGGCTCACCCCTCCACTTT. The whole variable domain, remainder taken from reference TRBV7-2 and TRBJ1-6, is GAGVSQSPSNKVTEKGKDVELRCDPISGHTALYWYRQSLGQGLEFLIYFQGNSAPDKSGLPSDRFSAERTGGSVSTLTIQRTQQEDSAVYLCASSPAGSPLHFGNGTRLTVT.

This sequence joins TRBV9 and TRBJ1-1, with a weak D call TRBD1 (5 bases). The ends were cut back, 2 bases at V and 5 bases at J, with 13 bases in the middle. This CDR3 region has 14 residues. The germline V gene has CDR1 SGDLS and CDR2 YYNGEE. CDR3 sequence: CASSVSPGGTEAFF. The CDR3 DNA reads TGTGCCAGCAGCGTCAGCCCCGGGGGGACTGAAGCTTTCTTT.

The chain joins TRBV28 to TRBJ1-1; perhaps TRBD1 as D (6 bases). CDR3 size: 13 residues. V shed 2 bases and J shed 10 bases, with 14 bases lying between them. Germline assignment: CDR1 MDHEN and CDR2 SYDVKM. The CDR3 bases are TGTGCCAGCAGTTTACCAGGGGTCCCGGGAGCTTTCTTT. Translation gives CASSLPGVPGAFF.

This chain connects TRBV10-3 to TRBJ2-2; D gene uncertain. The CDR3 has 14 amino acids. Trimming removed 1 base from V and 2 bases from J, with 5 bases in between. Germline CDR1 and CDR2: ENHRY and SYGVKD. Here the CDR3 reads CAISELGNTGELFF. As DNA, the CDR3 is TGTGCCATCAGTGAGTTGGGCAACACCGGGGAGCTGTTTTTT.

V gene TRBV7-2 combines with J gene TRBJ1-2; D gene unclear. Germline lookup yields CDR1 SGHTA and CDR2 FQGNSA. The length of the CDR3 is 14 residues. V lost 1 base and J lost 2, with 8 bases in between. CDR3 in DNA: TGTGCCAGCAGCTTAGGGGGAGGGAACTATGGCTACACCTTC. This encodes CASSLGGGNYGYTF.

The rearrangement joins TRBV24-1 to TRBJ2-5; D unresolved. CDR3 length equals 14 residues. The germline gives CDR1 KGHDR, CDR2 SFDVKD. V lost 3 bases and J lost 1, with 8 bases in between. The chain's CDR3 is CATSDPAPQETQYF. DNA of the CDR3: TGTGCCACCAGTGATCCCGCGCCCCAAGAGACCCAGTACTTC.

The chain recombines TRBV4-1 with TRBJ2-4; 8 positions match TRBD2. Germline values: CDR1 MGHRA, CDR2 YSYEKL. J lost 7 bases, V lost 0 bases, and 8 bases had no gene match. The CDR3 contains 16 residues. The CDR3 loop reads CASSQERARGGNIQYF. CDR3 DNA: TGCGCCAGCAGCCAAGAGAGAGCCCGGGGGGGTAACATTCAGTACTTC.

This chain connects TRBV2 to TRBJ2-7; a possible D gene is TRBD1 (7 bases). With 2 bases removed from V and 6 bases from J, the gap between germline ends came to 14 bases. Germline lookup yields CDR1 SNHLY and CDR2 FYNNEI. The CDR3 is 14 amino acids. The CDR3 DNA sequence: TGTGCCAGCAGTGAATATCAGGGGGGTGGCGAGCAGTACTTC. Translating it yields CASSEYQGGGEQYF.

The rearrangement uses TRBV7-2 and TRBJ1-5, with D unclear. In germline, CDR1 is SGHTA, CDR2 FQGNSA. The CDR3 extends over 16 amino acids. V was shortened by 0 bases and J by 2 bases, with 11 bases between the two germline ends. CDR3 protein: CASSLAHSSGNQPQHF. CDR3 nucleotides: TGTGCCAGCAGCTTAGCCCACAGCTCTGGCAATCAGCCCCAGCATTTT.

The chain combines TRBV18 with TRBJ2-7, with D hard to call. Trimming removed 3 bases from V and 6 bases from J, with 12 bases in between. The CDR3 runs to 13 residues. From germline, CDR1 is KGHSH and CDR2 LQKENI. DNA for the CDR3: TGTGCCAGCTCACCGCCCCTGAGAAGCGAGCAGTACTTC. It yields the protein CASSPPLRSEQYF.

The chain joins TRBV5-1 to TRBJ1-4; D is possibly TRBD1 (5 bases). Germline-derived CDR1 and CDR2 are SGHRS and YFSETQ. V lost 5 bases and J lost 5, with 13 bases in between. The CDR3 sequence is 14 residues long. CDR3 protein: CASSDLPGNEKLFF. As DNA, the CDR3 is TGCGCCAGCAGTGACCTCCCAGGGAATGAAAAACTGTTTTTT.

About this clone: Other DNA sequences in this specimen translate into the identical CDR3. The J gene is TRBJ2-7, the V gene TRBV30, with 7 bases matching TRBD2. Germline V gene data show CDR1 as GTSNPN and CDR2 as SVGIG (reference sequence). The CDR3 totals 14 residues. The trim removed 0 bases at V and 0 bases at J, leaving 2 bases unmatched. As DNA, the CDR3 is TGTGCCTGGAGTGTTGGCGGGAGCTCCTACGAGCAGTACTTC. It is translated as CAWSVGGSSYEQYF.

The rearrangement uses TRBV4-2 and TRBJ2-1; 9 bases are shared with TRBD2. V gave up 3 bases and J gave up 5 bases; unmatched junction bases: 8. The CDR3 spans 16 residues. The germline V gene has CDR1 LGHNA and CDR2 YNFKEQ. DNA of the CDR3: TGTGCCAGCAGCCATAACATAGCGGGAGCACACAATGAGCAGTTCTTC. This translates into CASSHNIAGAHNEQFF.

This chain connects TRBV9 to TRBJ2-5; 13 positions match TRBD2. Germline loops: CDR1 SGDLS, CDR2 YYNGEE. CDR3 length equals 16 residues. V was pared by 4 bases and J by 1 base, with 4 bases of the junction left unmatched. The CDR3 sequence: CASSSLAGGPQETQYF. In nucleotides, the CDR3 is TGTGCCAGCAGCTCACTAGCGGGGGGGCCCCAAGAGACCCAGTACTTC.

The V call is TRBV10-3, the J call TRBJ2-5, with TRBD1 matching over 10 bases. This CDR3 region has 15 residues. Germline-derived CDR1 and CDR2 are ENHRY and SYGVKD. The trim removed 0 bases at V and 5 bases at J, leaving 3 bases unmatched. The CDR3 DNA reads as TGTGCCATCAGTGAGTCTGGACAGGGGGGGGAGACCCAGTACTTC. Protein product: CAISESGQGGETQYF.

This clone was seen only once. This chain connects TRBV23-1 to TRBJ2-1; D perhaps matches TRBD2 (6 bases). TRBV23-1 carries the ORF label, with uncertain function. With 0 bases removed from V and 4 bases from J, the gap between germline ends came to 19 bases. The CDR3 has 18 amino acids. The CDR3 sequence is CASSQSVRGTSNYNEQFF. The CDR3 nucleotides read TGCGCCAGCAGTCAATCGGTTAGAGGGACTTCGAATTACAATGAGCAGTTCTTC.

The chain is built from TRBV10-3 and TRBJ1-5; possible D gene TRBD1, 5 bases. V lost 6 bases, J lost 4 bases, and 7 bases lay in between. The CDR3 totals 12 residues. The germline gives CDR1 ENHRY, CDR2 SYGVKD. The CDR3 loop reads CAIRGGNQPQHF. CDR3 coding DNA: TGTGCCATCAGGGGGGGAAATCAGCCCCAGCATTTT.

This clone came up a few times. At one boundary the junction diverges from the germline segment, which might be a read error. The CDR3 sequence: CASSDPTIQATQYF. CDR3 coding DNA: TGTGCCAGCAGTGACCCGACTATTCAAGCGACCCAGTACTTC. The V and J genes are TRBV25-1 and TRBJ2-5, with a possible D match to TRBD2 (5 bases). The CDR3 loop spans 14 amino acids. Germline CDR1 and CDR2: MGHDK and SYGVNS.

The chain carries TRBV6-2 or TRBV6-3 and TRBJ2-7; tentative D call: TRBD2 (5 bases). V was clipped by 6 bases and J by 0 bases, with 15 bases between them. Germline values: CDR1 MNHEY, CDR2 SVGEGT. The CDR3 runs to 15 residues. Here the CDR3 DNA reads TGTGCCAGCAGCCCCTGGGTAGGGAGCTCCTACGAGCAGTACTTC. This encodes CASSPWVGSSYEQYF.

The chain employs TRBV13 and TRBJ1-2; D possibly corresponds to TRBD1 (6 bases). The CDR3 is 14 residues long. V lost 5 bases, J lost 4 bases, and 14 bases lay in between. Looked up from germline, CDR1 is PRHDT and CDR2 is FYEKMQ (reference sequence). For the CDR3, the DNA is TGTGCCAGCAGCCCACAGGGTTCCAGCTATGGCTACACCTTC. Protein: CASSPQGSSYGYTF.